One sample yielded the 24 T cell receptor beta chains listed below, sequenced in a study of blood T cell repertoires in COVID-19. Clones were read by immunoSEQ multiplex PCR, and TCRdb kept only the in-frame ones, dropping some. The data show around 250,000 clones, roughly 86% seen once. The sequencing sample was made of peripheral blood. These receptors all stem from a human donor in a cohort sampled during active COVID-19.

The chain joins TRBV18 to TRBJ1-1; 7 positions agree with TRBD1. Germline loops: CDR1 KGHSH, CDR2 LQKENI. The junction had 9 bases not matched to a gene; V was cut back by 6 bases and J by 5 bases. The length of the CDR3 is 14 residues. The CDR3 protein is CASSPRGTGTEAFF. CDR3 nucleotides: TGTGCCAGCTCTCCCAGGGGGACCGGGACTGAAGCTTTCTTT.

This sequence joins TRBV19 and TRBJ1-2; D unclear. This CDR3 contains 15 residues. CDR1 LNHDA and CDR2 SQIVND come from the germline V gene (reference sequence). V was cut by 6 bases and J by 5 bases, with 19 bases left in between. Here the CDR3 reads CASSSAGGEWYGYTF. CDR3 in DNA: TGTGCCAGTAGCAGTGCGGGTGGAGAATGGTATGGCTACACCTTC.

The CDR3 protein is CASSPGLALQETQYF. CDR3 DNA: TGTGCCAGCAGCCCCGGACTAGCTCTTCAAGAGACCCAGTACTTC. The chain carries TRBV27 and TRBJ2-5; 8 bases map to TRBD2. The CDR3 loop spans 15 amino acids. Unmatched junction bases numbered 8, after V lost 6 bases and J lost 2 bases. CDR1 and CDR2 (germline): MNHEY, SMNVEV (reference sequence).

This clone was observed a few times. This CDR3 is CASSPDLAVGTEAFF. The DNA of the CDR3 is TGTGCCAGCAGCCCCGATTTGGCGGTGGGCACTGAAGCTTTCTTT. The rearrangement joins TRBV5-4 to TRBJ1-1; D is unclear. There are 15 residues in the CDR3. From germline, CDR1 is SGHNT and CDR2 YYREEE (reference sequence). V lost 4 bases and J lost 4, with 17 bases in between.

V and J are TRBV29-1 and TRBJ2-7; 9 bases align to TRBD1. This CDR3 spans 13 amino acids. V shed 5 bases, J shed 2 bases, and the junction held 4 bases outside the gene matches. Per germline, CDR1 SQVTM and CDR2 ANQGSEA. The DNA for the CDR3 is TGCAGCGTTCCCGGGACAGGGACCTACGAGCAGTACTTC. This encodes CSVPGTGTYEQYF.

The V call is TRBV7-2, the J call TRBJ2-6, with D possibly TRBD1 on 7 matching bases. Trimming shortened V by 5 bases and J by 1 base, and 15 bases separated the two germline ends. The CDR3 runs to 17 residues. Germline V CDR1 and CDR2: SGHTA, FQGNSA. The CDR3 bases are TGTGCCAGCAGCCCCCAGGCAGGGGGGTCTGGGGCCAACGTCCTGACTTTC. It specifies CASSPQAGGSGANVLTF.

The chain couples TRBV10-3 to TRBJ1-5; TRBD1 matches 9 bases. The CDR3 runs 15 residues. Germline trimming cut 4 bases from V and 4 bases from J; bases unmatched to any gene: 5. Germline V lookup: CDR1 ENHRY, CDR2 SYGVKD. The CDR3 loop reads CAISGTGARNQPQHF. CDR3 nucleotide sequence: TGTGCCATCAGTGGGACAGGGGCGAGGAATCAGCCCCAGCATTTT.

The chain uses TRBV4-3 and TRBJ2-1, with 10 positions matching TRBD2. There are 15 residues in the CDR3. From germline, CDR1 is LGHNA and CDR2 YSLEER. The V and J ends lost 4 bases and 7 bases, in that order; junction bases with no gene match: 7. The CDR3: CASSLQGLASNEQFF. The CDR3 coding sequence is TGCGCCAGCAGCCTTCAGGGACTAGCGTCGAATGAGCAGTTCTTC.

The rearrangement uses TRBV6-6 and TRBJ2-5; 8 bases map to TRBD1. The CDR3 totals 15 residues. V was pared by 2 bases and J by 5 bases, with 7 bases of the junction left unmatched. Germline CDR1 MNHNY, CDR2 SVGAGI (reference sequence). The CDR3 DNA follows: TGTGCCAGCAGTTACCCGACAGGGGTCGAGGAGACCCAGTACTTC. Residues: CASSYPTGVEETQYF.

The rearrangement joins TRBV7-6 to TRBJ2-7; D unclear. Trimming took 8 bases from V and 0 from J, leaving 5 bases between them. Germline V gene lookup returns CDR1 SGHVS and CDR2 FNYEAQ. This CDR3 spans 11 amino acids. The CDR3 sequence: CASSLSYEQYF. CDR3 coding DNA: TGTGCCAGCTCCCTCTCCTACGAGCAGTACTTC.

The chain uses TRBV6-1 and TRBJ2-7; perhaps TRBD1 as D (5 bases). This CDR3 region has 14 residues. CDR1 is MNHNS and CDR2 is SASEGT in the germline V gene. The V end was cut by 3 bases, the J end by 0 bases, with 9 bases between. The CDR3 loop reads CASSENRRSYEQYF. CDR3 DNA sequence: TGTGCCAGCAGTGAGAACAGGCGCTCCTACGAGCAGTACTTC.

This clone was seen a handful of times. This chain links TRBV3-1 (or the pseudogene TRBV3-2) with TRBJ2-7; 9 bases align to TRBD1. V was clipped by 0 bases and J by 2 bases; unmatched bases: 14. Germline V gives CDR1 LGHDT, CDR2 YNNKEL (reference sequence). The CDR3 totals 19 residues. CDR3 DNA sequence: TGTGCCAGCAGCCAAGAATCAAGGACAGGGGTCGGGAGTCCCTACGAGCAGTACTTC. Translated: CASSQESRTGVGSPYEQYF.

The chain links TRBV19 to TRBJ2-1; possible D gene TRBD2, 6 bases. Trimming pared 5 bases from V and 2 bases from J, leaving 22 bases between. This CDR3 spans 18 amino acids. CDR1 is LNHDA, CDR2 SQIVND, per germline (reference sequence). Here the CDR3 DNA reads TGTGCCAGTAGTCCGAGCGCCTTGTTAGCGGAAACCTACAATGAGCAGTTCTTC. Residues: CASSPSALLAETYNEQFF.

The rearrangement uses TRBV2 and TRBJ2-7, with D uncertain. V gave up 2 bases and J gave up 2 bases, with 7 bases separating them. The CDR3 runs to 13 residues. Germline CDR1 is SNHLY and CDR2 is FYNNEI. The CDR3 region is CASSEYRTYEQYF. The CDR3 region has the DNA TGTGCCAGCAGTGAATACAGAACCTACGAGCAGTACTTC.

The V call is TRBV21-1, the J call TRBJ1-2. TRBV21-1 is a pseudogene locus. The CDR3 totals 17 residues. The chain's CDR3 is CASSPGRAGAANYGYTF. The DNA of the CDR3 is TGTGCCAGCAGCCCGGGGAGGGCAGGGGCGGCTAACTATGGCTACACCTTC.

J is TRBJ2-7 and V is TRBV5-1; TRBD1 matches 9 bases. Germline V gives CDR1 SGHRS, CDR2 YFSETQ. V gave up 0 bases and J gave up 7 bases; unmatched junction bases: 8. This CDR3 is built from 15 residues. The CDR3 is CASSLAPGQGREQYF. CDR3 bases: TGCGCCAGCAGCTTGGCTCCGGGACAGGGTCGTGAGCAGTACTTC.

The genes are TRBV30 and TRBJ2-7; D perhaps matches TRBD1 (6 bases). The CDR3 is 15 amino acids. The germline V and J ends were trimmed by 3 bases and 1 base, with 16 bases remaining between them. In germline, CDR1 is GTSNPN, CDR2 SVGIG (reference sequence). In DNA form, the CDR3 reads TGTGCCTGGAGCATACAGGGAACTTGGTCCTACGAGCAGTACTTC. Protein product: CAWSIQGTWSYEQYF. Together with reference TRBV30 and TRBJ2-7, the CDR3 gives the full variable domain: SQTIHQWPATLVQPVGSPLSLECTVEGTSNPNLYWYRQAAGRGLQLLFYSVGIGQISSEVPQNLSASRPQDRQFILSSKKLLLSDSGFYLCAWSIQGTWSYEQYFGPGTRLTVT.

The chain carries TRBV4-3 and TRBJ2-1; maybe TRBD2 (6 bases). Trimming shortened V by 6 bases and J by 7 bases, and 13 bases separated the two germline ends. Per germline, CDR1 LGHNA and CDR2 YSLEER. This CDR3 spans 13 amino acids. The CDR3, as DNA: TGCGCCAGCAGTCTGACTAGTTGGAATGAGCAGTTCTTC. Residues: CASSLTSWNEQFF.

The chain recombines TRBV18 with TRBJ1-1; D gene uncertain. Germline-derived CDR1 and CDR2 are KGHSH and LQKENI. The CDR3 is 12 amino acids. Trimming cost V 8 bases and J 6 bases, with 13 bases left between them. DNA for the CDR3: TGTGCCAGCGCGGGAGACTGGGCTGAAGCTTTCTTT. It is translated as CASAGDWAEAFF.

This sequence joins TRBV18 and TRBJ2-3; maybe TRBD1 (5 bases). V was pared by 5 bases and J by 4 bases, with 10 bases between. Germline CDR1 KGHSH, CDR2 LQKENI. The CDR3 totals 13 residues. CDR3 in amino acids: CASSSLQADTQYF. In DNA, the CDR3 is TGTGCCAGCTCATCCCTACAGGCAGATACGCAGTATTTT.

This CDR3 is CASSLRTGKNYEQYF. DNA of the CDR3: TGTGCCAGCAGTCTACGGACAGGGAAGAACTACGAGCAGTACTTC. The rearrangement joins TRBV6-6 to TRBJ2-7; 8 bases agree with TRBD1. V was pared by 5 bases and J by 3 bases, with 9 bases of the junction left unmatched. Germline V gene lookup returns CDR1 MNHNY and CDR2 SVGAGI (reference sequence). The CDR3 runs 15 residues.

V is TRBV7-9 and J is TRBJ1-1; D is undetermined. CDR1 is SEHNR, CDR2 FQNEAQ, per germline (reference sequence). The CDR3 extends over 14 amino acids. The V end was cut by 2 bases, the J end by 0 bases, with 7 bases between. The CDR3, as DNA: TGTGCCAGCAGCTTAACAGATATGAACACTGAAGCTTTCTTT. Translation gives CASSLTDMNTEAFF. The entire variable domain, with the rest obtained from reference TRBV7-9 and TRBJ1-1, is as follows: DTGVSQNPRHKITKRGQNVTFRCDPISEHNRLYWYRQTLGQGPEFLTYFQNEAQLEKSRLLSDRFSAERPKGSFSTLEIQRTEQGDSAMYLCASSLTDMNTEAFFGQGTRLTVV.

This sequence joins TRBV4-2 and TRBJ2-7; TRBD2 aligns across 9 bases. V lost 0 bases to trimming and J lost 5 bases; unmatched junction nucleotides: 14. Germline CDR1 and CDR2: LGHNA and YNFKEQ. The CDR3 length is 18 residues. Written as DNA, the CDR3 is TGTGCCAGCAGCCAAGATCCGGTCGCTAGCGGGATAAGGAACGAGCAGTACTTC. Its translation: CASSQDPVASGIRNEQYF.

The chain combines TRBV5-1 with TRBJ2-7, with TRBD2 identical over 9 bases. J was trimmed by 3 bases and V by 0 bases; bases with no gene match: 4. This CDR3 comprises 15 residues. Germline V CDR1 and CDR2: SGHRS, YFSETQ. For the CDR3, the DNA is TGCGCCAGCAGCTTGGATGCTAGCGGGATCTACGAGCAGTACTTC. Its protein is CASSLDASGIYEQYF.